This T cell receptor beta chain was identified in a study of follicular helper T cells after annual influenza vaccination. Time point of the sample: 2014-2015 season, pre-vaccination. Study conclusions and caveats: Day 7 ICOS+CD38+ clones were most often found later in ICOS-CD38- cTfh cells.

Of note for this clone: The antigen remains unidentified.

Data came from immunoSEQ multiplex PCR; TCRdb stores just in-frame clones and leaves some out. Altogether about 15,000 clones are present, around 78% being singletons, with the ten largest covering 0.4% to 0.55%. The specimen was CXCR5- memory CD4+ T cells sorted from blood, collected on the day of influenza vaccination. This receptor was taken from an adult who received the influenza vaccine.

Here the CDR3 DNA reads TGTGCCAGCAGCAAAGTACCGATGAACACTGAAGCTTTCTTT. This codes for CASSKVPMNTEAFF. The V and J genes are TRBV21-1 and TRBJ1-1. TRBV21-1 is marked as a pseudogene. CDR3 length: 14 amino acids.